Listed below are T cell receptor beta chains from one sample, sequenced in a study of blood T cell repertoires in COVID-19. Clones were sequenced by immunoSEQ multiplex PCR, and TCRdb holds only the in-frame ones, with some missing. In the table there are some 340,000 clones, less than 90% of which are singletons. The source material was PBMCs or T cells enriched from blood (not recorded which). The receptors derive from a woman aged 50 to 65 who had recovered from COVID-19. The CDR3 runs from the conserved cysteine through the conserved F or W. The D gene is left open where the match is weak. Size is stated for part of the rows, as once, few or many counts, or as a class when the clone is expanded.

size	J	D	V	DNA	CDR3
-	TRBJ2-7	TRBD1	TRBV10-3	TGTGCCATCAGTGCCCAGGGGGCGAGAGCCTACGAGCAGTACTTC	CAISAQGARAYEQYF
-	TRBJ1-6	-	TRBV19	TGTGCCAGTAGTATCGCAGGGCATTCACCCCTCCACTTT	CASSIAGHSPLHF
-	TRBJ2-1	TRBD2	TRBV27	TGTGCCAGCAGAGAGGGAGGGCTTAACAATGAGCAGTTCTTC	CASREGGLNNEQFF
-	TRBJ2-1	TRBD2	TRBV7-9	TGTGCCAGCAGCCACGGACTAGCGGGAGTTCGAAGATACAATGAGCAGTTCTTC	CASSHGLAGVRRYNEQFF
-	TRBJ1-2	-	TRBV3-1/TRBV3-2	TGTGCCAGCAGTAGCGGAGCTAACTATGGCTACACCTTC	CASSSGANYGYTF
once	TRBJ2-7	TRBD2	TRBV27	TGTGCCAGCAGTCCCTGGACTAGCGGGAGCTCCTACGAGCAGTACTTC	CASSPWTSGSSYEQYF
-	TRBJ1-5	-	TRBV2	TGTGCCAGCAGTCCAGACAGAAATCAGCCCCAGCATTTT	CASSPDRNQPQHF
-	TRBJ1-3	TRBD1	TRBV5-1	TGCGCCAGCAGCCAAGAGACAGGGGTCCATGGAAACACCATATATTTT	CASSQETGVHGNTIYF
-	TRBJ1-6	-	TRBV6-2/TRBV6-3	TGTGCCAGCAACCCGACCGGGTTTAATTCACCCCTCCACTTT	CASNPTGFNSPLHF
once	TRBJ1-6	-	TRBV11-2	TGTGCCAGCAGCTTAACCCCTCGGGGGAGATTCTCACCCCTCCACTTT	CASSLTPRGRFSPLHF
-	TRBJ1-4	TRBD1	TRBV10-3	TGTGCCATCAGTGAGCTTCTGGGACAGGGTTATGAAAAACTGTTTTTT	CAISELLGQGYEKLFF
-	TRBJ1-4	TRBD1	TRBV2	TGTGCCAGCAGTGAAACAGGACAGGCGTATGAAAAACTGTTTTTT	CASSETGQAYEKLFF
-	TRBJ1-1	TRBD1	TRBV5-1	TGCGCCAGCAGCGCGTCAGGGGGCTCTTATTCGGCTTTCTTT	CASSASGGSYSAFF
-	TRBJ2-2	-	TRBV7-2	TGTGCCAGCAGCTACTTACCCACCGGGGAGCTGTTTTTT	CASSYLPTGELFF
-	TRBJ1-1	-	TRBV10-3	TGTGCCACTTACAAGGGGGTCACTGAAGCTTTCTTT	CATYKGVTEAFF
-	TRBJ1-4	-	TRBV4-3	TGCGCCAGCAGCCAAGATCCTGGCGGGGCACTGAATGAAAAACTGTTTTTT	CASSQDPGGALNEKLFF
-	TRBJ2-7	TRBD2	TRBV3-1/TRBV3-2	TGTGCCAGCAGCCAGAGTAGCGGGACGACCTACCAGCAGTACTTC	CASSQSSGTTYQQYF
-	TRBJ2-7	TRBD1	TRBV5-5	TGTGCCAGCAGCTTCGGGACAGGCCCAACCTACGAGCAGTACTTC	CASSFGTGPTYEQYF
-	TRBJ2-3	TRBD2	TRBV14	TGTGCCAGCAGCCACAGCCCCGGGACTAGCGGGGTACTAACTAGCACAGATACGCAGTATTTT	CASSHSPGTSGVLTSTDTQYF
-	TRBJ2-7	TRBD1	TRBV30	TGTGCCTGGAGTAACCATGAGCAGGGGGCTATCTACGAGCAGTACTTC	CAWSNHEQGAIYEQYF
-	TRBJ1-4	-	TRBV9	TGTGCCAGCAGCGTAGCGCCGACCCGGGGAGAAGAAAAACTGTTTTTT	CASSVAPTRGEEKLFF
-	TRBJ1-4	-	TRBV5-4	TGTGCCAGCAGCTTCGCTCCTGGGACTCGAGAAAAACTGTTTTTT	CASSFAPGTREKLFF
-	TRBJ1-1	TRBD1	TRBV29-1	TGCAGCGTTGAAGGGCGACAGGGGCGAGAAGCTTTCTTT	CSVEGRQGREAFF
few	TRBJ1-4	TRBD1	TRBV3-1/TRBV3-2	TGTGCCAGCAGCCTAAGGGCAGGGGGTGAAAAACTGTTTTTT	CASSLRAGGEKLFF
-	TRBJ1-2	-	TRBV19	TGTGCCAGTAGTATAGATCGTAACAGCTATGGCTACACCTTC	CASSIDRNSYGYTF
once	TRBJ1-5	TRBD1	TRBV6-5	TGTGCCAGCAGCCTGGGGGACAGGGGGCTTCGGCCCCAGCATTTT	CASSLGDRGLRPQHF
-	TRBJ1-2	-	TRBV10-2	TGCGCCAGCAGTGAAACCCCGACAGCTACCAACTATGGCTACACCTTC	CASSETPTATNYGYTF
-	TRBJ1-1	-	TRBV6-5	TGTGCCAGCAGTTACGGGGGGTCCCAGAACACTGAAGCTTTCTTT	CASSYGGSQNTEAFF
-	TRBJ1-2	TRBD1	TRBV7-6	TGTGCCAGCAGCTCACAGGGGGGAGCTAACTATGGCTACACCTTC	CASSSQGGANYGYTF
-	TRBJ1-6	TRBD1	TRBV6-5	TGTGCCAGCAGTTACTCCCGGACAGGGAATTCACCCCTCCACTTT	CASSYSRTGNSPLHF
many	TRBJ1-3	-	TRBV9	TGTGCCAGCAGCGTAGCTTCCCACAGCAGCTCTGGAAACACCATATATTTT	CASSVASHSSSGNTIYF
-	TRBJ1-4	-	TRBV14	TGTGCCAGCAGCCATGGGACTAACAATGAAAAACTGTTTTTT	CASSHGTNNEKLFF
-	TRBJ1-1	-	TRBV6-1	TGTGCCAGCAGTGAGTATGGGCAGCTTAACACTGAAGCTTTCTTT	CASSEYGQLNTEAFF
-	TRBJ2-1	TRBD2	TRBV11-3	TGTGCCAGCAGCTTCTCCCTAGCGGATGAGCAGTTCTTC	CASSFSLADEQFF
-	TRBJ1-1	TRBD1	TRBV20-1	TGCAGGGCAGGGGGAGGAACTGAAGCTTTCTTT	CRAGGGTEAFF
-	TRBJ2-3	TRBD1	TRBV7-2	TGTGCCAGCAGCCTAGTCAGGACAGGAGATACGCAGTATTTT	CASSLVRTGDTQYF